A selection of T cell receptor beta chains follows, all from one sample in a study of blood T cell repertoires in COVID-19. Sequenced by immunoSEQ multiplex PCR; TCRdb stores in-frame clones only, minus some. Of some 180,000 clones listed, 83% were seen once; the top ten hold approximately 2%. The sequenced material came from peripheral blood. All receptors come from a woman older than 75 with acute or convalescent COVID-19. The CDR3 runs from the conserved cysteine through the conserved F or W. The D gene is left open where the match is weak. Some rows mark clone size as missing; the rest say once, few, many or name a class of expanded clone.

D gene: NA; V gene: TRBV10-3; J gene: TRBJ1-1; clone size: NA; CDR3 protein: CAISDSGYNTEAFF; CDR3 DNA: TGTGCCATCAGTGATTCCGGGTATAACACTGAAGCTTTCTTT
D gene: NA; V gene: TRBV5-4; J gene: TRBJ1-2; clone size: NA; CDR3 protein: CASSLGRGANYGYTF; CDR3 DNA: TGTGCCAGCAGCTTGGGTCGGGGTGCTAACTATGGCTACACCTTC
D gene: NA; V gene: TRBV5-6; J gene: TRBJ1-2; clone size: NA; CDR3 protein: CASSLVGYSYGYTF; CDR3 DNA: TGTGCCAGCAGCTTGGTAGGATACAGCTATGGCTACACCTTC
D gene: TRBD1; V gene: TRBV12-5; J gene: TRBJ1-5; clone size: NA; CDR3 protein: CASVLTGEFNQPQHF; CDR3 DNA: TGTGCTAGTGTCTTGACAGGGGAGTTCAATCAGCCCCAGCATTTT
D gene: NA; V gene: TRBV19; J gene: TRBJ1-5; clone size: NA; CDR3 protein: CASSIGPAGSNQPQHF; CDR3 DNA: TGTGCCAGTAGTATAGGGCCTGCGGGTAGCAATCAGCCCCAGCATTTT
D gene: TRBD2; V gene: TRBV7-9; J gene: TRBJ2-1; clone size: NA; CDR3 protein: CASSSFREGRRFF; CDR3 DNA: TGTGCCAGCAGCTCATTTCGGGAGGGCCGGCGGTTCTTC
D gene: NA; V gene: TRBV6-5; J gene: TRBJ1-4; clone size: NA; CDR3 protein: CARGGSATNEKLFF; CDR3 DNA: TGTGCCAGAGGAGGGTCGGCGACTAATGAAAAACTGTTTTTT
D gene: NA; V gene: TRBV6-1; J gene: TRBJ1-2; clone size: NA; CDR3 protein: CASSEAGTYTNYGYTF; CDR3 DNA: TGTGCCAGCAGTGAAGCAGGGACATACACCAACTATGGCTACACCTTC
D gene: TRBD1; V gene: TRBV7-2; J gene: TRBJ2-1; clone size: NA; CDR3 protein: CASSVGQGAGEQFF; CDR3 DNA: TGTGCCAGCAGCGTCGGACAGGGGGCGGGTGAGCAGTTCTTC
D gene: NA; V gene: TRBV6-5; J gene: TRBJ1-2; clone size: NA; CDR3 protein: CASSSLRRVDGYTF; CDR3 DNA: TGTGCCAGCAGTTCCCTTCGGAGGGTCGATGGCTACACCTTC
D gene: NA; V gene: TRBV7-2; J gene: TRBJ2-2; clone size: NA; CDR3 protein: CASSLTDTNTGELFF; CDR3 DNA: TGTGCCAGCAGCCTTACAGACACGAACACCGGGGAGCTGTTTTTT
D gene: NA; V gene: TRBV4-2; J gene: TRBJ1-2; clone size: few; CDR3 protein: CASSQGPGDGYTF; CDR3 DNA: TGTGCCAGCAGCCAAGGGCCAGGGGATGGCTACACCTTC
D gene: NA; V gene: TRBV2; J gene: TRBJ1-2; clone size: few; CDR3 protein: CASSEIGGATYGYTF; CDR3 DNA: TGTGCCAGCAGTGAAATCGGGGGGGCCACCTATGGCTACACCTTC
D gene: NA; V gene: TRBV6-2/TRBV6-3; J gene: TRBJ1-1; clone size: once; CDR3 protein: CASSNALIQSEAFF; CDR3 DNA: TGTGCCAGCAGTAACGCCCTCATTCAGTCTGAAGCTTTCTTT
D gene: TRBD1; V gene: TRBV5-1; J gene: TRBJ1-4; clone size: NA; CDR3 protein: CASSLLPQGASEKLFF; CDR3 DNA: TGCGCCAGCAGCTTGCTTCCACAGGGGGCTTCTGAAAAACTGTTTTTT
D gene: NA; V gene: TRBV15; J gene: TRBJ1-2; clone size: few; CDR3 protein: CATSRDRTAGSGYTF; CDR3 DNA: TGTGCCACCAGCAGAGACCGGACAGCGGGAAGTGGCTACACCTTC
D gene: NA; V gene: TRBV4-3; J gene: TRBJ1-4; clone size: NA; CDR3 protein: CASSQGGQPKLFF; CDR3 DNA: TGCGCCAGCAGCCAAGGCGGACAGCCAAAACTGTTTTTT
D gene: NA; V gene: TRBV27; J gene: TRBJ1-3; clone size: NA; CDR3 protein: CASSSSRSLSGNTIYF; CDR3 DNA: TGTGCCAGCAGTTCTTCTCGTAGCCTCTCTGGAAACACCATATATTTT
D gene: NA; V gene: TRBV10-3; J gene: TRBJ1-2; clone size: NA; CDR3 protein: CAISRQIGYGYTF; CDR3 DNA: TGTGCCATCAGTCGACAGATCGGCTATGGCTACACCTTC
D gene: TRBD1; V gene: TRBV3-1/TRBV3-2; J gene: TRBJ2-2; clone size: NA; CDR3 protein: CASSQDYGTGNTGELFF; CDR3 DNA: TGTGCCAGCAGCCAAGATTATGGGACAGGGAACACCGGGGAGCTGTTTTTT
D gene: TRBD1; V gene: TRBV6-5; J gene: TRBJ1-1; clone size: NA; CDR3 protein: CASRDRMNTEAFF; CDR3 DNA: TGTGCCAGCCGGGACAGAATGAACACTGAAGCTTTCTTT
D gene: TRBD1; V gene: TRBV7-9; J gene: TRBJ1-4; clone size: NA; CDR3 protein: CASSLGQGDEKLFF; CDR3 DNA: TGTGCCAGCAGCTTGGGACAGGGAGATGAAAAACTGTTTTTT
D gene: TRBD2; V gene: TRBV18; J gene: TRBJ2-1; clone size: NA; CDR3 protein: CASSPPRRESSYNEQFF; CDR3 DNA: TGTGCCAGCTCACCACCTAGGCGGGAGAGCTCCTACAATGAGCAGTTCTTC
D gene: TRBD1; V gene: TRBV6-5; J gene: TRBJ2-7; clone size: NA; CDR3 protein: CANRQEGTGGYEQYF; CDR3 DNA: TGTGCCAACAGACAGGAGGGGACAGGTGGCTACGAGCAGTACTTC
D gene: TRBD1; V gene: TRBV6-5; J gene: TRBJ1-5; clone size: NA; CDR3 protein: CASSTGGAGNQPQHF; CDR3 DNA: TGTGCCAGCAGTACAGGGGGCGCGGGCAATCAGCCCCAGCATTTT
D gene: TRBD1; V gene: TRBV3-1/TRBV3-2; J gene: TRBJ1-2; clone size: NA; CDR3 protein: CASSPPGSGGSYGYTF; CDR3 DNA: TGTGCCAGCAGCCCACCCGGGTCAGGGGGAAGCTATGGCTACACCTTC
D gene: NA; V gene: TRBV10-3; J gene: TRBJ2-7; clone size: NA; CDR3 protein: CAIRQGYPYEQYF; CDR3 DNA: TGTGCCATCAGGCAGGGTTACCCTTACGAGCAGTACTTC
D gene: TRBD1; V gene: TRBV3-1/TRBV3-2; J gene: TRBJ2-7; clone size: NA; CDR3 protein: CASSRGRGGLYEQYF; CDR3 DNA: TGTGCCAGCAGCCGGGGACGAGGGGGCCTCTACGAGCAGTACTTC
D gene: TRBD2; V gene: TRBV4-3; J gene: TRBJ2-2; clone size: NA; CDR3 protein: CASSQEAGMDTGELFF; CDR3 DNA: TGCGCCAGCAGCCAAGAAGCGGGGATGGATACCGGGGAGCTGTTTTTT
D gene: TRBD1; V gene: TRBV7-2; J gene: TRBJ1-1; clone size: many; CDR3 protein: CASARDRVTEAFF; CDR3 DNA: TGTGCCAGCGCCCGGGACAGGGTGACTGAAGCTTTCTTT
D gene: NA; V gene: TRBV11-3; J gene: TRBJ2-1; clone size: NA; CDR3 protein: CASSLDTGYEQFF; CDR3 DNA: TGTGCCAGCAGCTTAGATACGGGTTACGAGCAGTTCTTC
D gene: TRBD1; V gene: TRBV5-4; J gene: TRBJ1-2; clone size: NA; CDR3 protein: CASSREGQYGYTF; CDR3 DNA: TGTGCCAGCAGCCGTGAGGGACAGTATGGCTACACCTTC
D gene: NA; V gene: TRBV19; J gene: TRBJ1-2; clone size: NA; CDR3 protein: CASSTRGIVYGYTF; CDR3 DNA: TGTGCCAGTAGCACGAGAGGGATTGTCTATGGCTACACCTTC
D gene: TRBD1; V gene: TRBV6-2/TRBV6-3; J gene: TRBJ1-2; clone size: NA; CDR3 protein: CASSTGGGYTF; CDR3 DNA: TGTGCCAGCAGTACAGGGGGAGGCTACACCTTC
D gene: TRBD1; V gene: TRBV5-1; J gene: TRBJ2-6; clone size: few; CDR3 protein: CASRRTGSGANVLTF; CDR3 DNA: TGCGCCAGCAGGCGGACAGGGTCTGGGGCCAACGTCCTGACTTTC
D gene: NA; V gene: TRBV19; J gene: TRBJ1-5; clone size: NA; CDR3 protein: CASSYQDTSNQPQHF; CDR3 DNA: TGTGCCAGTAGCTACCAGGACACGAGCAATCAGCCCCAGCATTTT
D gene: NA; V gene: TRBV6-1; J gene: TRBJ1-3; clone size: NA; CDR3 protein: CASSEDSAGNTIYF; CDR3 DNA: TGTGCCAGCAGTGAGGACAGTGCTGGAAACACCATATATTTT
D gene: NA; V gene: TRBV14; J gene: TRBJ2-3; clone size: NA; CDR3 protein: CASSQDLFWQGTDTQYF; CDR3 DNA: TGTGCCAGCAGCCAAGATCTGTTTTGGCAGGGCACAGATACGCAGTATTTT
D gene: TRBD2; V gene: TRBV4-2; J gene: TRBJ2-6; clone size: NA; CDR3 protein: CASSQASSGGISGANVLTF; CDR3 DNA: TGTGCCAGCAGCCAAGCGTCTAGCGGGGGGATCTCTGGGGCCAACGTCCTGACTTTC
D gene: TRBD1; V gene: TRBV15; J gene: TRBJ1-1; clone size: NA; CDR3 protein: CATSKGDRDDTEAFF; CDR3 DNA: TGTGCCACCAGCAAAGGGGACAGGGACGACACTGAAGCTTTCTTT
D gene: TRBD2; V gene: TRBV6-5; J gene: TRBJ2-1; clone size: NA; CDR3 protein: CASGRVASGGNEQFF; CDR3 DNA: TGTGCCAGCGGGAGGGTAGCGTCGGGTGGGAATGAGCAGTTCTTC
D gene: NA; V gene: TRBV5-4; J gene: TRBJ2-6; clone size: NA; CDR3 protein: CASGAPIGANVLTF; CDR3 DNA: TGTGCCAGCGGGGCCCCCATTGGGGCCAACGTCCTGACTTTC
D gene: TRBD1; V gene: TRBV5-1; J gene: TRBJ2-1; clone size: NA; CDR3 protein: CASSSPGTGSYNEQFF; CDR3 DNA: TGCGCCAGCAGCTCCCCCGGGACAGGGTCCTACAATGAGCAGTTCTTC
D gene: TRBD1; V gene: TRBV19; J gene: TRBJ1-5; clone size: NA; CDR3 protein: CASGTGSKISNQPQHF; CDR3 DNA: TGTGCCAGTGGGACAGGGAGTAAAATAAGCAATCAGCCCCAGCATTTT
D gene: NA; V gene: TRBV6-1; J gene: TRBJ1-4; clone size: NA; CDR3 protein: CASSEIRGNEKLFF; CDR3 DNA: TGTGCCAGCAGTGAAATTAGGGGAAATGAAAAACTGTTTTTT
D gene: NA; V gene: TRBV19; J gene: TRBJ2-1; clone size: NA; CDR3 protein: CASSIISNEQFF; CDR3 DNA: TGTGCCAGTAGTATCATCAGCAATGAGCAGTTCTTC
D gene: TRBD1; V gene: TRBV4-3; J gene: TRBJ1-2; clone size: NA; CDR3 protein: CASSQDSGQAYGYTF; CDR3 DNA: TGCGCCAGCAGCCAAGATTCGGGACAGGCTTATGGCTACACCTTC